Given below is one T cell receptor (beta chain) in context. Its antigen is unidentified. Clones were sequenced by immunoSEQ multiplex PCR, and TCRdb holds only the in-frame ones, with some missing. The table has over 70,000 clones, around 96% seen once. Looked up from germline, CDR1 is MDHEN and CDR2 is SYDVKM. V was clipped by 0 bases and J by 5 bases, with 8 bases between them. This CDR3 has 14 residues. This record belongs to a study of graft-versus-host responses after intestinal transplantation. Across the study: Recipients were given multivisceral, liver-intestinal, or isolated intestinal transplants.

The clonotype comes from a human donor who received an intestinal transplant. The material was unstimulated CD8+ T cells sorted from spleen or lymph node cells, obtained before intestinal transplant. This rearrangement joins TRBV28 to TRBJ1-5; D is unresolved. The CDR3 protein is CASSLWWGYQPQHF. In DNA, the CDR3 is TGTGCCAGCAGTTTATGGTGGGGTTATCAGCCCCAGCATTTT.